A selection of T cell receptor beta chains follows, all from one sample in a study of neurological immune-mediated disorders. TCRdb reprocessed the 5' RACE reads via MiXCR and lists one record per CDR3 protein. The sample shows about 60,000 distinct CDR3 sequences, roughly 9.7% of them seen only once. Sequencing input: PBMCs. The source is a man aged 25 to 40 in good health. The CDR3 runs from the conserved cysteine through the conserved F or W. The order of the fields is CDR3 protein, clone size, V gene, D gene, J gene. A D gene is named only where the DNA matches it firmly. Clone sizes are given selectively: once, few, many, or a class where the clone is expanded.

CDR3: CAISVTYRGPLAAQETQYF
size: many
V: TRBV10-3
D: .
J: TRBJ2-5

CDR3: CASSSGTSGRSSYEQYF
size: many
V: TRBV5-1
D: TRBD2
J: TRBJ2-7

CDR3: CAISVGRDITEAFF
size: many
V: TRBV10-3
D: .
J: TRBJ1-1

CDR3: CASSQESQGASGAYEQYF
size: many
V: TRBV4-2
D: TRBD2
J: TRBJ2-7

CDR3: CASSQDPISEQFF
size: .
V: TRBV14
D: .
J: TRBJ2-1

CDR3: CASSLGHPGTGELFF
size: many
V: TRBV18
D: .
J: TRBJ2-2

CDR3: CSAPSGGATDTQYF
size: many
V: TRBV20-1
D: TRBD2
J: TRBJ2-3

CDR3: CATSRDQVHSGQGTYNEQFF
size: many
V: TRBV15
D: TRBD1
J: TRBJ2-1

CDR3: CASSARTVQETQYF
size: many
V: TRBV6-1
D: .
J: TRBJ2-5

CDR3: CASSPDGGQGTYGYTF
size: many
V: TRBV5-1
D: TRBD1
J: TRBJ1-2

CDR3: CASRRDRDPSYEQYF
size: many
V: TRBV5-1
D: TRBD1
J: TRBJ2-7

CDR3: CASSFNAGRYETQYF
size: many
V: TRBV7-2
D: .
J: TRBJ2-5

CDR3: CSARSFYNEQFF
size: many
V: TRBV20-1
D: .
J: TRBJ2-1

CDR3: CASSELGLNTDTQYF
size: .
V: TRBV6-1
D: .
J: TRBJ2-3

CDR3: CASSFYICSASLGGFNEQFF
size: .
V: TRBV5-5
D: .
J: TRBJ2-1

CDR3: CASSQFLGLGNEQFF
size: once
V: TRBV4-1
D: TRBD2
J: TRBJ2-1

CDR3: CASSRLAGVGNEQYF
size: many
V: TRBV6-6
D: TRBD2
J: TRBJ2-7

CDR3: CAIYLGGTNEKLFF
size: .
V: TRBV7-9
D: .
J: TRBJ1-4

CDR3: CASSQGLSTGSSYNEQFF
size: many
V: TRBV4-1
D: TRBD1
J: TRBJ2-1

CDR3: CASSFGLGYEQYF
size: many
V: TRBV5-1
D: .
J: TRBJ2-7

CDR3: CGAGRELNQPHHF
size: .
V: TRBV20-1
D: .
J: TRBJ1-5

CDR3: CASSLNSETQYF
size: many
V: TRBV5-1
D: .
J: TRBJ2-5

CDR3: CASSLDTGVIEQFF
size: many
V: TRBV11-2
D: TRBD1
J: TRBJ2-1

CDR3: CASSLASGVPYEQYF
size: many
V: TRBV5-1
D: .
J: TRBJ2-7

CDR3: CASSLFQDPGEQFF
size: many
V: TRBV7-8
D: .
J: TRBJ2-1

CDR3: CAISGSYSGNTIYF
size: many
V: TRBV10-3
D: .
J: TRBJ1-3

CDR3: CASSPGAGLGYTF
size: many
V: TRBV5-1
D: .
J: TRBJ1-2

CDR3: CASSLEQSSYNEQFF
size: many
V: TRBV5-1
D: .
J: TRBJ2-1

CDR3: CASSLSTGAGGTGELFF
size: many
V: TRBV5-1
D: .
J: TRBJ2-2

CDR3: CASSEQGSENQPQHF
size: few
V: TRBV7-2
D: TRBD1
J: TRBJ1-5

CDR3: CASSLYGSRISGANVLTF
size: many
V: TRBV27
D: .
J: TRBJ2-6

CDR3: CSARDTKSGRGRFPEAFF
size: many
V: TRBV20-1
D: TRBD1
J: TRBJ1-1

CDR3: CATSREQAPSNQPQHF
size: many
V: TRBV15
D: .
J: TRBJ1-5

CDR3: CASSQVANGIGETQYF
size: .
V: TRBV5-1
D: .
J: TRBJ2-5

CDR3: CASSQTNEQYF
size: many
V: TRBV3-1
D: .
J: TRBJ2-7

CDR3: CASNPFRAATNEKLFF
size: many
V: TRBV6-6
D: .
J: TRBJ1-4

CDR3: CASSLMRNEQYF
size: .
V: TRBV28
D: .
J: TRBJ2-7

CDR3: CASSSPGTGPTEAFF
size: many
V: TRBV12-3/TRBV12-4
D: TRBD1
J: TRBJ1-1

CDR3: CASSLTPLGTEAFF
size: .
V: TRBV7-3
D: .
J: TRBJ1-1

CDR3: CSARDQQGTYEQYF
size: many
V: TRBV20-1
D: .
J: TRBJ2-7

CDR3: CASSQGSGGEQYF
size: .
V: TRBV3-1
D: .
J: TRBJ2-7

CDR3: CASSLAQVGEQYF
size: medium-sized
V: TRBV5-1
D: .
J: TRBJ2-7

CDR3: CASSLADNPYEQYF
size: many
V: TRBV5-1
D: .
J: TRBJ2-7

CDR3: CASSLSGPQGTYEQYF
size: many
V: TRBV7-9
D: .
J: TRBJ2-7

CDR3: CATRMDTANTGELFF
size: many
V: TRBV24-1
D: .
J: TRBJ2-2